The 6 T cell receptor beta chains below come from one sample, sequenced in a study of spatial heterogeneity in lung cancer. Study-level results: Tracking of tumor mutation counts was seen in expanded intratumoral alpha and beta TCR counts.

TCRdb called the 5' RACE reads again in MiXCR, with one record for every CDR3 protein. The sample comprises 1,400 to 1,500 distinct CDR3 sequences, approximately 13% of which are singletons, and approximately 17% rests with the top ten. No cognate antigen is known for these TCRs. As for time point: sample taken at primary tumor resection. Sequenced here: lung tumor tissue, sampled at surgery. These receptors originate from a female donor with early-stage non-small cell lung cancer.

Ten or more counts support this clonotype. In a library made to pick up alpha chains, this beta chain is a stray read with a size that means little. This chain connects TRBV5-1 to TRBJ1-1, with D unclear. Trimming left V 4 bases short and J 5 bases short, with 12 bases between. Germline-derived CDR1 and CDR2 are SGHRS and YFSETQ. The CDR3 loop spans 13 amino acids. This chain's CDR3 is CASSQNVETEAFF. The CDR3 bases are TGCGCCAGCAGCCAGAACGTAGAGACTGAAGCTTTCTTT.

This clonotype was counted ten times or more. This beta chain appears as a stray read in a library generated for alpha chains; its size is not informative. V usage is TRBV30 and J usage is TRBJ2-1; maybe TRBD1 (5 bases). The CDR3 extends over 13 amino acids. Per germline, CDR1 GTSNPN and CDR2 SVGIG (reference sequence). CDR3 protein: CAEGANSRNEQFF. CDR3 nucleotides: TGTGCGGAAGGGGCTAACAGCAGGAATGAGCAGTTCTTC.

By its share, this clonotype is medium-sized. This beta chain lies outside the target of a library built for alpha chains; its clone size means little. The chain is built from TRBV12-3 or TRBV12-4 and TRBJ1-5; D is perhaps TRBD1 (6 bases). The CDR3 covers 15 residues. V gave up 4 bases and J gave up 5 bases, with 15 bases separating them. DNA of the CDR3: TGTGCCAGCAGTTGGCGTGGGGGCGGGGATCAGCCCCAGCATTTT. This encodes CASSWRGGGDQPQHF.

This clonotype is labeled as medium-sized (0.01 to 0.1%). A library prepared for alpha chains yielded this beta chain as an off-target read; its size is of little meaning. The V gene is TRBV20-1, the J gene TRBJ2-7; D ambiguous. V lost 3 bases and J 0 bases, leaving 15 bases between the germline ends. Germline CDR1 and CDR2: DFQATT and SNEGSKA (reference sequence). The CDR3 runs 15 residues. The CDR3 is CSASRIDRSSYEQYF. CDR3 DNA sequence: TGCAGTGCTAGCCGCATTGACCGAAGCTCCTACGAGCAGTACTTC.

Sample share makes this clonotype medium-sized. For a library built for alpha chains, this beta chain is a stray read; little rests on its size. The chain carries TRBV28 and TRBJ2-2; the D gene is possibly TRBD2 (7 bases). With 3 bases removed from V and 3 bases from J, the gap between germline ends came to 14 bases. The germline gives CDR1 MDHEN, CDR2 SYDVKM. The CDR3 is 16 amino acids. CDR3 residues: CASSLVGGGDTGELFF. The CDR3 DNA sequence: TGTGCCAGCAGTTTGGTTGGGGGGGGCGACACCGGGGAGCTGTTTTTT.

By frequency in the sample, this clonotype is medium-sized (0.01 to 0.1%). This beta chain was picked up by a library intended for alpha chains and is off target, so its count carries little meaning. The chain is built from TRBV28 and TRBJ2-1, with TRBD1 matching 7 bases. The CDR3 sequence is 16 residues long. CDR1 is MDHEN and CDR2 is SYDVKM in the germline V gene. The V segment lost 4 bases and the J segment 6 bases; nucleotides outside the gene matches: 12. CDR3 in DNA: TGTGCCAGCAGTTCCCGGACAGGCGATCATCTCAATGAGCAGTTCTTC. This sequence encodes CASSSRTGDHLNEQFF.